This is a list of T cell receptor beta chains from one sample in a study of tissue T cells after allogeneic stem cell transplantation. Sequencing used immunoSEQ multiplex PCR; TCRdb keeps in-frame clones, though not all of them. The sample has about 6,900 clones; roughly three quarters are singletons. The sample here was skin, taken at autopsy. The receptors derive from a male patient of 60 years or more with steroid-refractory graft-versus-host disease after an allogeneic stem cell transplant. T cells may partly derive from the graft donor. Each CDR3 is given with its conserved first and last residue. Fields, in order: clone size, V gene, D gene, J gene, CDR3 DNA, CDR3 protein. The D gene is left open where the match is weak. Clone size is shown for a subset of rows, as once, few, many or a class of expanded clone.

clone size: few
V gene: TRBV11-2
D gene: -
J gene: TRBJ2-3
CDR3 DNA: TGTGCCAGCAGCTTAGGAAGGATCGGCACCACAGATACGCAGTATTTT
CDR3 protein: CASSLGRIGTTDTQYF

clone size: once
V gene: TRBV9
D gene: -
J gene: TRBJ2-5
CDR3 DNA: TGTGCCAGCAGCGTAGCTGCCGGGACACCGCAAGAGACCCAGTACTTC
CDR3 protein: CASSVAAGTPQETQYF

clone size: few
V gene: TRBV4-1
D gene: -
J gene: TRBJ1-6
CDR3 DNA: TGCGCCAGCAGCCAAGATGCAGATTCACCCCTCCACTTT
CDR3 protein: CASSQDADSPLHF

clone size: -
V gene: TRBV5-4
D gene: TRBD2
J gene: TRBJ2-5
CDR3 DNA: TGTGCCAGCTCTTTAGCGGGGGTCGGGGAGACCCAGTACTTC
CDR3 protein: CASSLAGVGETQYF

clone size: -
V gene: TRBV12-3/TRBV12-4
D gene: -
J gene: TRBJ1-3
CDR3 DNA: TGTGCCAGCAGCCCAGGGGTTGTAAACACCATATATTTT
CDR3 protein: CASSPGVVNTIYF

clone size: -
V gene: TRBV7-9
D gene: -
J gene: TRBJ2-1
CDR3 DNA: TGTGCCAGCAGCTTATTGACAGCAGAGCAGTTCTTC
CDR3 protein: CASSLLTAEQFF

clone size: -
V gene: TRBV18
D gene: -
J gene: TRBJ2-5
CDR3 DNA: TGTGCCAGCTCACCAGATGAGACCCAGTACTTC
CDR3 protein: CASSPDETQYF

clone size: -
V gene: TRBV9
D gene: -
J gene: TRBJ1-3
CDR3 DNA: TGTGCCAGCAGCGTAGGGGGGGGCTCTGGAAACACCATATATTTT
CDR3 protein: CASSVGGGSGNTIYF

clone size: medium-sized
V gene: TRBV6-6
D gene: TRBD2
J gene: TRBJ2-7
CDR3 DNA: TGTGCCAGCAGTTACGCTAGCGGGGGCTCCTACGAGCAGTACTTC
CDR3 protein: CASSYASGGSYEQYF

clone size: -
V gene: TRBV6-6
D gene: -
J gene: TRBJ2-7
CDR3 DNA: TGTGCCAGCAGTTACTCGGCCTACGAGCAGTACTTC
CDR3 protein: CASSYSAYEQYF

clone size: large
V gene: TRBV2
D gene: -
J gene: TRBJ1-2
CDR3 DNA: TGTGCCAGCCTAGGGGGTATCGACTATGGCTACACCTTC
CDR3 protein: CASLGGIDYGYTF

clone size: -
V gene: TRBV2
D gene: -
J gene: TRBJ1-1
CDR3 DNA: TGTGCCAGCAGATATGGTGCGACAGCGAACACTGAAGCTTTCTTT
CDR3 protein: CASRYGATANTEAFF

clone size: -
V gene: TRBV29-1
D gene: TRBD1
J gene: TRBJ1-2
CDR3 DNA: TGCAGCGTCCACAGGGGAGAGAACTATGGCTACACCTTC
CDR3 protein: CSVHRGENYGYTF

clone size: -
V gene: TRBV5-5
D gene: -
J gene: TRBJ2-1
CDR3 DNA: TGTGCCAGCCACGGGGCCGCCAATGAGCAGTTCTTC
CDR3 protein: CASHGAANEQFF

clone size: -
V gene: TRBV5-6
D gene: -
J gene: TRBJ2-7
CDR3 DNA: TGTGCCAGCAGCGCTGAGAGATGGGGGGCTAGGTCCCACGAGCAGTACTTC
CDR3 protein: CASSAERWGARSHEQYF

clone size: -
V gene: TRBV27
D gene: -
J gene: TRBJ2-4
CDR3 DNA: TGTGCCAGCAGTTTTGGAGGGGGCAAAAACATTCAGTACTTC
CDR3 protein: CASSFGGGKNIQYF

clone size: -
V gene: TRBV5-5
D gene: -
J gene: TRBJ1-2
CDR3 DNA: TGTGCCAGCAGCTTGGGAACAGACTATGGCTACACCTTC
CDR3 protein: CASSLGTDYGYTF

clone size: -
V gene: TRBV11-3
D gene: TRBD1
J gene: TRBJ1-1
CDR3 DNA: TGTGCCAGCAGCCCAAGGACAGGGGGAGGGGACACTGAAGCTTTCTTT
CDR3 protein: CASSPRTGGGDTEAFF

clone size: -
V gene: TRBV24-1
D gene: -
J gene: TRBJ1-5
CDR3 DNA: TGTGCCACCAGGGCGACGGGGGCTCCAGATCAGCCCCAGCATTTT
CDR3 protein: CATRATGAPDQPQHF

clone size: -
V gene: TRBV5-1
D gene: TRBD1
J gene: TRBJ1-2
CDR3 DNA: TGCGCCAGCACGTTGACAGGGAGGCATGGCTACACCTTC
CDR3 protein: CASTLTGRHGYTF

clone size: -
V gene: TRBV4-1
D gene: -
J gene: TRBJ1-5
CDR3 DNA: TGCGCCAGCAGCCATCTGAGCGATAGCAATCAGCCCCAGCATTTT
CDR3 protein: CASSHLSDSNQPQHF

clone size: -
V gene: TRBV2
D gene: -
J gene: TRBJ2-3
CDR3 DNA: TGTGCCAGCAGTGCTCTCTGGGGCAGGGGCCTCACAGATACGCAGTATTTT
CDR3 protein: CASSALWGRGLTDTQYF

clone size: few
V gene: TRBV9
D gene: TRBD2
J gene: TRBJ2-3
CDR3 DNA: TGTGCCAGCAGCGGGAAGGGACTAGTGGTAGATACGCAGTATTTT
CDR3 protein: CASSGKGLVVDTQYF

clone size: -
V gene: TRBV19
D gene: -
J gene: TRBJ1-2
CDR3 DNA: TGTGCCAGTAGCCTGGGCGGTGGCTACACCTTC
CDR3 protein: CASSLGGGYTF

clone size: once
V gene: TRBV7-2
D gene: TRBD2
J gene: TRBJ2-1
CDR3 DNA: TGTGCCAGCAGCCTTCACAGCGGGGGGGGCAACAATGAGCAGTTCTTC
CDR3 protein: CASSLHSGGGNNEQFF

clone size: few
V gene: TRBV28
D gene: -
J gene: TRBJ1-4
CDR3 DNA: TGTGCCAGCAGTTGGGGACGGAATGAAAAACTGTTTTTT
CDR3 protein: CASSWGRNEKLFF

clone size: -
V gene: TRBV5-5
D gene: -
J gene: TRBJ2-3
CDR3 DNA: TGTGCCAGCAGTAACGCTAGGTACACAGATACGCAGTATTTT
CDR3 protein: CASSNARYTDTQYF

clone size: -
V gene: TRBV5-1
D gene: -
J gene: TRBJ1-2
CDR3 DNA: TGCGCCAGCAGCTTGGAATCTACGGGATCTGGCTACACCTTC
CDR3 protein: CASSLESTGSGYTF

clone size: -
V gene: TRBV24-1
D gene: -
J gene: TRBJ1-6
CDR3 DNA: TGTGCCACCAGTGTCTGGGGTAGGACAAGCCCCATGTCACCCCTCCACTTT
CDR3 protein: CATSVWGRTSPMSPLHF

clone size: -
V gene: TRBV15
D gene: -
J gene: TRBJ2-7
CDR3 DNA: TGTGCCACCAGCAGAGGCTCCTACGAGCAGTACTTC
CDR3 protein: CATSRGSYEQYF

clone size: -
V gene: TRBV9
D gene: -
J gene: TRBJ2-3
CDR3 DNA: TGTGCCAGCAGCGTAGGTCAAGATACGCAGTATTTT
CDR3 protein: CASSVGQDTQYF

clone size: few
V gene: TRBV14
D gene: -
J gene: TRBJ1-1
CDR3 DNA: TGTGCCAGCAGCCCAACAGGGTGGATAGCTTTCTTT
CDR3 protein: CASSPTGWIAFF

clone size: -
V gene: TRBV30
D gene: -
J gene: TRBJ2-2
CDR3 DNA: TGTGCCTGGAGTCCGGGCTTTGGCACCGGGGAGCTGTTTTTT
CDR3 protein: CAWSPGFGTGELFF

clone size: -
V gene: TRBV6-5
D gene: -
J gene: TRBJ1-6
CDR3 DNA: TGTGCCAGCAGTTACTCTCGGGGTGCACCCCTCCACTTT
CDR3 protein: CASSYSRGAPLHF

clone size: -
V gene: TRBV11-2
D gene: -
J gene: TRBJ2-7
CDR3 DNA: TGTGCCAGCAGCCGAGGGCCAGCCTACGAGCAGTACTTC
CDR3 protein: CASSRGPAYEQYF

clone size: few
V gene: TRBV7-2
D gene: -
J gene: TRBJ1-4
CDR3 DNA: TGTGCCAGCAGCTTATATAGGCTAGATGAAAAACTGTTTTTT
CDR3 protein: CASSLYRLDEKLFF

clone size: -
V gene: TRBV27
D gene: -
J gene: TRBJ1-5
CDR3 DNA: TGTGCCAGCAGTTCTCAGGGTATGCGGCCCCAGCATTTT
CDR3 protein: CASSSQGMRPQHF

clone size: -
V gene: TRBV5-5
D gene: TRBD1
J gene: TRBJ1-4
CDR3 DNA: TGTGCCAGCAGCTTCCCAGGCAGGGGGAGATCTAATGAAAAACTGTTTTTT
CDR3 protein: CASSFPGRGRSNEKLFF

clone size: -
V gene: TRBV24-1
D gene: -
J gene: TRBJ2-2
CDR3 DNA: TGTGCCACCCGGGACGGAGTCACCGGGGAGCTGTTTTTT
CDR3 protein: CATRDGVTGELFF

clone size: -
V gene: TRBV27
D gene: -
J gene: TRBJ1-2
CDR3 DNA: TGTGCCAGCAGTGCCTTGAACCGGGGAGGCTACACCTTC
CDR3 protein: CASSALNRGGYTF

clone size: -
V gene: TRBV5-6
D gene: -
J gene: TRBJ2-2
CDR3 DNA: TGTGCCAGCAGCTTGGCCCCCCCCCTCGCCGGGGAGCTGTTTTTT
CDR3 protein: CASSLAPPLAGELFF

clone size: -
V gene: TRBV18
D gene: -
J gene: TRBJ1-1
CDR3 DNA: TGTGCCAGCTCACCAGAGAACAGGGTAACTGAAGCTTTCTTT
CDR3 protein: CASSPENRVTEAFF

clone size: once
V gene: TRBV7-2
D gene: -
J gene: TRBJ1-1
CDR3 DNA: TGTGCCAGCAGCGAGAACACTGAAGCTTTCTTT
CDR3 protein: CASSENTEAFF

clone size: -
V gene: TRBV11-2
D gene: TRBD1
J gene: TRBJ1-2
CDR3 DNA: TGTGCCAGCAGCGCCAGGGGGCCTGGCTACACCTTC
CDR3 protein: CASSARGPGYTF

clone size: -
V gene: TRBV10-2
D gene: -
J gene: TRBJ2-7
CDR3 DNA: TGCGCCAGCGGGGATCTAACAGGGAAGCTGGGAGGGGATTACGAGCAGTACTTC
CDR3 protein: CASGDLTGKLGGDYEQYF

clone size: -
V gene: TRBV9
D gene: TRBD1
J gene: TRBJ1-3
CDR3 DNA: TGTGCCAGCAGCCGAACAGGGGCCAACACCATATATTTT
CDR3 protein: CASSRTGANTIYF

clone size: once
V gene: TRBV25-1
D gene: -
J gene: TRBJ2-7
CDR3 DNA: TGTGCCAGCAGCGAAGGACAGACAGCCTACGAGCAGTACTTC
CDR3 protein: CASSEGQTAYEQYF

clone size: -
V gene: TRBV24-1
D gene: -
J gene: TRBJ2-7
CDR3 DNA: TGTGCCACCAGTGACGCTAAGTATCAGGGGCGCTACGAGCAGTACTTC
CDR3 protein: CATSDAKYQGRYEQYF

clone size: -
V gene: TRBV10-3
D gene: -
J gene: TRBJ2-7
CDR3 DNA: TGTGCCATCAGGGGGGTACACGAGCAGTACTTC
CDR3 protein: CAIRGVHEQYF

clone size: -
V gene: TRBV11-3
D gene: -
J gene: TRBJ1-1
CDR3 DNA: TGTGCCAGCAGCTTACCGGGACTCACTGAAGCTTTCTTT
CDR3 protein: CASSLPGLTEAFF

clone size: few
V gene: TRBV6-2/TRBV6-3
D gene: -
J gene: TRBJ2-5
CDR3 DNA: TGTGCCAGCAGTTACCACACTATGGGGGGGGGCCCGGAGACCCAGTACTTC
CDR3 protein: CASSYHTMGGGPETQYF

clone size: -
V gene: TRBV7-8
D gene: TRBD1
J gene: TRBJ1-1
CDR3 DNA: TGTGCCAGCAGCCCGTCTACAGGGGACACTGAAGCTTTCTTT
CDR3 protein: CASSPSTGDTEAFF

clone size: -
V gene: TRBV2
D gene: TRBD1
J gene: TRBJ2-7
CDR3 DNA: TGTGCCAGCAGTGAAGCGCCCGACAGGGCGTACGAGCAGTACTTC
CDR3 protein: CASSEAPDRAYEQYF

clone size: -
V gene: TRBV6-5
D gene: -
J gene: TRBJ2-1
CDR3 DNA: TGTGCCAGCAGTAAACGGACAGCCGCTACAGGGGAGCAGTTCTTC
CDR3 protein: CASSKRTAATGEQFF

clone size: -
V gene: TRBV5-4
D gene: TRBD2
J gene: TRBJ2-1
CDR3 DNA: TGTGCCAGCAGGGACGGACTAGCGGGGGGTCATTCGCTCTTC
CDR3 protein: CASRDGLAGGHSLF

clone size: -
V gene: TRBV12-3/TRBV12-4
D gene: -
J gene: TRBJ2-1
CDR3 DNA: TGTGCCAGCAGTTTTGAGGGGGGCGGGCAGTTCTTC
CDR3 protein: CASSFEGGGQFF